This T cell receptor beta chain was sequenced during a study of shared clonotypes between healthy human individuals. Broader study findings: When compared with the clonotypes that were shared by all four sorted-subset donors, the non-shared clonotypes turned out to have lower generation probabilities. Blood was the sole source, and tissue repertoires probably differ.

The CDR3 sequence is 15 residues long. V was pared by 4 bases and J by 4 bases, with 17 bases between. Germline V CDR1 and CDR2: SGHNT, YYREEE (reference sequence). Note on this clone: The antigen remains undetermined.

Memory CD4+ cells were the fraction left after CD45RA+ naive selection. The DNA input per sorted-subset replicate PCR was about 180 ng, corresponding to 30,000 or so T cell genomes. Clones were read by immunoSEQ multiplex PCR, and TCRdb kept only the in-frame ones, dropping some. Altogether 2 million or so clones are present, 85% to 95% being singletons, with the ten largest covering under 0.15%. This receptor was obtained from a young man in good health. The chain uses TRBV5-4 and TRBJ2-5, with D tentatively TRBD1 or TRBD2 (6 bases each). Source material: naive CD4+ T cells sorted from blood. Described subset: CD45RA+ positively selected. CDR3 bases: TGTGCCAGCAGCCCGGGGGCGTCGGACCGAGAGACCCAGTACTTC. Translating gives CASSPGASDRETQYF.